This T cell receptor (beta chain) was sequenced during a study of T cell responses to AZD1222 COVID-19 vaccine. Overall study context: Second-dose intervals of approximately 4 or approximately 12 weeks were pooled. Points from the study as a whole: Reportedly, nearly half the spike-specific TCRs target unmutated variant regions. Only five to seven AZD1222 recipients were seropositive at baseline. Recipients of two AZD1222 doses showed rising Spike-specific TCR breadth and depth.

V was pared by 3 bases and J by 7 bases, with 13 bases between. CDR1 is KGHSH, CDR2 LQKENI, per germline. This CDR3 is built from 14 residues. Generated by immunoSEQ multiplex PCR, the TCRdb table keeps only in-frame clones and is missing some. The sample includes approximately 100,000 clones, around 83% of them seen just once. Note on this clone: Its specificity is not known.

The sequences come from peripheral blood, collected on day 0 of AZD1222 vaccination. This chain connects TRBV18 to TRBJ1-5; D unclear. The sequence was collected from an adult in good health. The CDR3 sequence is CASSPSEEEQPQHF. The CDR3 bases are TGTGCCAGCTCACCTTCGGAGGAAGAACAGCCCCAGCATTTT.